These 19 T cell receptor beta chains were sequenced from one sample in a study of blood T cells in healthy people across ages. Combining a sample-barcoded 5' primer with a J-beta primer mix, a second PCR ran for roughly 7 to 12 cycles. From the 5' RACE reads, TCRdb called clonotypes with MiXCR, one entry per CDR3 protein. This sample has 1.5 million to 2 million distinct CDR3 sequences; roughly 28% occur once, and the top ten carry 7.7%. The sample taken for sequencing was blood. These receptors were collected from a woman in her thirties in good health.

In this sample, this clonotype turned up a few times. The V and J genes are TRBV20-1 and TRBJ2-1; 10 bases match TRBD2. CDR1 DFQATT and CDR2 SNEGSKA come from the germline V gene (reference sequence). The CDR3 sequence is 15 residues long. J was trimmed by 7 bases and V by 4 bases; bases with no gene match: 10. The CDR3 nucleotides are TGCAGTGCTAAGCCCCCGAGCGGGGGGGGAAATGAGCAGTTCTTC. Amino acid sequence: CSAKPPSGGGNEQFF.

This clonotype occurred many times. The gene calls are TRBV6-5 and TRBJ2-5; possible D gene TRBD2, 6 bases. Germline CDR1 is MNHEY and CDR2 is SVGAGI. Deletions cut 8 bases from V and 2 bases from J, with 12 bases between. The CDR3 is 13 residues long. The CDR3 bases are TGTGCCAGCGGGGGGACGGGGCAAGAGACCCAGTACTTC. Protein sequence: CASGGTGQETQYF.

The chain employs TRBV12-3 or TRBV12-4 and TRBJ1-2; D is possibly TRBD1 (5 bases). V lost 6 bases and J 4 bases, leaving 15 bases between the germline ends. This CDR3 contains 14 residues. The CDR3 spells CASRTDTHGYGYTF. The CDR3 DNA follows: TGTGCCAGCAGGACAGACACCCACGGCTATGGCTACACCTTC.

As concerns this clonotype: At one boundary the junction diverges from the germline segment, which might be a read error. J is TRBJ2-7 and V is TRBV9; maybe TRBD1 (6 bases). Germline V CDR1 and CDR2: SGDLS, YYNGEE. The CDR3 consists of 15 residues. The CDR3 bases are TGTGCCATCAGCGTAGGCGCAGGGGAAAGGTACGAGCAGTACTTC. This codes for CAISVGAGERYEQYF.

V is TRBV29-1 and J is TRBJ2-7; 7 nucleotides line up with TRBD2. Germline lookup yields CDR1 SQVTM and CDR2 ANQGSEA. This CDR3 has 16 amino acids. The V and J ends lost 4 bases and 0 bases, in that order; junction bases with no gene match: 12. Written as DNA, the CDR3 is TGCAGCGTTGCCAAGAGACTAGCCCATACCTCCTACGAGCAGTACTTC. Amino acid sequence: CSVAKRLAHTSYEQYF.

This clonotype was counted between two and nine times. The chain recombines TRBV28 with TRBJ2-7; 8 bases align to TRBD2. After removal of 7 bases from V and 2 bases from J, the junction contained 7 bases not matched to a gene. Germline CDR1 reads MDHEN; CDR2 reads SYDVKM. This CDR3 region has 14 residues. Written as DNA, the CDR3 is TGTGCCAGCACCCCCGGGGGGGGGCCCTACGAGCAGTACTTC. This gives the protein CASTPGGGPYEQYF.

At least ten counts were recorded for this clonotype. This chain links TRBV20-1 with TRBJ2-6, with D hard to call. The CDR3 consists of 13 residues. Germline CDR1 reads DFQATT; CDR2 reads SNEGSKA (reference sequence). Trimming stripped 0 bases from V and 5 bases from J, with 5 bases between. The DNA for the CDR3 is TGCAGTGCTAGAGATCCCCGGGCCAACGTCCTGACTTTC. It specifies CSARDPRANVLTF.

The chain combines TRBV7-9 with TRBJ2-4, with D perhaps being TRBD1 or TRBD2 (5 bases each). CDR3 size: 15 residues. The germline V gene has CDR1 SEHNR and CDR2 FQNEAQ (reference sequence). The germline V and J ends were trimmed by 1 base and 13 bases, with 20 bases remaining between them. CDR3 amino acids: CASSLGGNQGRKQYF. The CDR3 coding sequence is TGTGCCAGCAGCTTAGGGGGGAACCAGGGACGCAAGCAGTACTTC.

In its sample, this clonotype was seen a few times. The chain is built from TRBV29-1 and TRBJ1-2, with a weak D call TRBD1 (6 bases). This CDR3 region has 12 residues. The germline V and J ends were trimmed by 7 bases and 6 bases, with 15 bases remaining between them. Germline values: CDR1 SQVTM, CDR2 ANQGSEA. CDR3 in amino acids: CSAEGGLNGYTF. DNA for the CDR3: TGCAGCGCCGAGGGGGGACTCAATGGCTACACCTTC.

The chain couples TRBV14 to TRBJ2-7; D is perhaps TRBD1 or TRBD2 (5 bases each). In germline, CDR1 is SGHDN, CDR2 FVKESK. This CDR3 comprises 13 residues. V was cut by 5 bases and J by 7 bases, with 15 bases left in between. The CDR3 loop is CASSGTGIGEQYF. The CDR3 bases are TGTGCCAGCAGCGGGACCGGCATAGGGGAGCAGTACTTC.

The V gene is TRBV7-2, the J gene TRBJ1-6; 10 positions match TRBD1. CDR1 is SGHTA and CDR2 is FQGNSA in the germline V gene. Trimming took 6 bases from V and 0 from J; bases not matched to a gene: 2. This CDR3 spans 16 amino acids. The CDR3 DNA sequence: TGTGCCAGCAGGGGACAGGGGAGCTCCTATAATTCACCCCTCCACTTT. Protein sequence: CASRGQGSSYNSPLHF. Based on the CDR3 plus reference TRBV7-2 and TRBJ1-6, the full variable domain is GAGVSQSPSNKVTEKGKDVELRCDPISGHTALYWYRQSLGQGLEFLIYFQGNSAPDKSGLPSDRFSAERTGGSVSTLTIQRTQQEDSAVYLCASRGQGSSYNSPLHFGNGTRLTVT.

This clonotype has only a few counts. The chain combines TRBV3-1 with TRBJ2-3, with unresolved D. Germline V CDR1 and CDR2: LGHDT, YNNKEL (reference sequence). This CDR3 is 16 amino acids long. Trimming took 2 bases from V and 3 from J, leaving 15 bases between them. CDR3 region: CASSQFATIGTDTQYF. The DNA of the CDR3 is TGTGCCAGCAGCCAATTCGCGACCATCGGGACAGATACGCAGTATTTT.

CDR3 sequence (DNA): TGTGCCAGCACGAGGACAGGGTTAAACCAACTGTTTTTT. Protein product: CASTRTGLNQLFF. The chain combines TRBV12-3 or TRBV12-4 with TRBJ1-4, with TRBD1 identical over 8 bases. The CDR3 is 13 amino acids. The J segment lost 12 bases and the V segment lost 7 bases, leaving 10 bases of the junction unmatched.

This chain links TRBV7-9 with TRBJ1-2, with 7 bases lining up with TRBD1. Per germline, CDR1 SEHNR and CDR2 FQNEAQ (reference sequence). The CDR3 spans 14 residues. Trimming took 3 bases from V and 2 from J; bases not matched to a gene: 3. The CDR3 reads CASSFPGQNYGYTF. CDR3 DNA: TGTGCCAGCAGCTTTCCGGGACAGAACTATGGCTACACCTTC.

This clonotype was seen only a few times. The rearrangement uses TRBV20-1 and TRBJ1-1; 8 positions match TRBD1. Losses at the gene ends were 0 bases for V and 8 bases for J; bases not matched to a gene: 5. The CDR3 is 13 residues long. CDR1 is DFQATT, CDR2 SNEGSKA, per germline (reference sequence). The CDR3 nucleotides are TGCAGTGCTAGAGATTACAGGGGGACGGAAGCTTTCTTT. Its protein product is CSARDYRGTEAFF.

This clonotype was observed many times. V usage is TRBV12-3 or TRBV12-4 and J usage is TRBJ2-7; TRBD1 matches at 7 bases. Trimming at V came to 1 base and at J to 3 bases, leaving 3 bases not matched to a gene. This CDR3 has 14 amino acids. CDR3 in DNA: TGTGCCAGCAGTTTAGGGACAGGCCTCTACGAGCAGTACTTC. Translated, it gives CASSLGTGLYEQYF.

This clonotype was detected only a few times. The gene calls are TRBV20-1 and TRBJ2-7, with 9 bases lining up with TRBD1. With V trimmed by 3 bases and J by 9 bases, 15 bases remained unmatched. CDR3 length equals 15 residues. CDR1 and CDR2 from the germline V gene are DFQATT and SNEGSKA (reference sequence). The CDR3 loop is CSASAPGTGSPGQYF. CDR3 DNA: TGCAGTGCTAGCGCCCCCGGGACAGGGTCACCCGGGCAGTACTTC.

The rearrangement joins TRBV6-8 to TRBJ1-1; possible D gene TRBD1, 6 bases. The CDR3 totals 14 residues. Germline CDR1 and CDR2: MNHGY and SAAAGT. Trimming cost V 2 bases and J 3 bases, with 10 bases left between them. DNA for the CDR3: TGTGCCAGCAGTTACGGGGGGCCTGACACTGAAGCTTTCTTT. Protein product: CASSYGGPDTEAFF.

The chain couples TRBV7-9 to TRBJ2-5; D is uncertain. V gave up 2 bases and J gave up 3 bases, with 10 bases separating them. The CDR3 is made up of 14 amino acids. Germline V CDR1 and CDR2: SEHNR, FQNEAQ (reference sequence). Here the CDR3 DNA reads TGTGCCAGCAGCTTACTACCGGGCAAAGAGACCCAGTACTTC. It specifies CASSLLPGKETQYF.